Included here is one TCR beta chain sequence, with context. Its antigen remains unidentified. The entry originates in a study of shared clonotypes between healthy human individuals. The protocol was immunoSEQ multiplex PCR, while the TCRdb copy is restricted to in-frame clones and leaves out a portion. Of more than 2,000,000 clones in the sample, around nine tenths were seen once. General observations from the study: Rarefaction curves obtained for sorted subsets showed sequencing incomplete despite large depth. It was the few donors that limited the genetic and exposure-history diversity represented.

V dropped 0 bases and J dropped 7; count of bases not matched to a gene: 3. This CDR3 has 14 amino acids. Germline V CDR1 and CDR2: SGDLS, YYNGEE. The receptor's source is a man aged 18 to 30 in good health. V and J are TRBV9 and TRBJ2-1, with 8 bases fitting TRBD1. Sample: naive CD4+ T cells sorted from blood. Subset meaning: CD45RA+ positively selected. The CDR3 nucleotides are TGTGCCAGCAGCGTAGGACAGGGGTGGAATGAGCAGTTCTTC. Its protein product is CASSVGQGWNEQFF.